These T cell receptor beta chains were read from a single sample in a study of CD8+CD57+ T cells in acquired aplastic anemia. TCRdb reprocessed the reads with MiXCR, giving one entry per CDR3 protein. The profile covers a few hundred thousand distinct CDR3 sequences, with 34% appearing a single time and 0.95% to 1.2% taken by the ten largest. Sequenced: sorted CD4+, CD8+, or CD8+CD57+ T cells (not recorded which) from PBMCs. These receptors all stem from a human donor in good health, serving as a control. Each CDR3 is given with its conserved first and last residue. The order of the fields is V gene, J gene, CDR3 protein.

TRBV11-1,-,CASRKWPTRGGGARQETQYF
TRBV5-1,TRBJ2-7,CASSLEGSPFTYEQYF
TRBV10-2,TRBJ1-1,CASSPMGLGDTEAFF
TRBV29-1,TRBJ1-2,CSLDSNYGYTF
TRBV5-1,TRBJ1-4,CASSPYQGAEKLFF
TRBV24-1,TRBJ1-2,CATSGFANYGYTF
TRBV2,TRBJ2-1,CASTWGGGPRHNEQFF
TRBV7-9,TRBJ1-1,CASRGDSKNTEAFF
TRBV7-9,TRBJ1-1,CASIRGGLNTEAFF
TRBV19,TRBJ2-1,CASSKTNEQFF
TRBV4-1,TRBJ1-2,CASSQGGRYGYTF
TRBV25-1,TRBJ2-3,CASRLDTQYF
TRBV11-2,TRBJ2-1,CASSLAVENNEQFF
TRBV5-1,TRBJ2-5,CASSPSLAGGRETQYF
TRBV6-1,TRBJ2-6,CASSNRVLGSGANVLTF
TRBV12-3/TRBV12-4,TRBJ1-3,CASSFTGSGNTIYF
TRBV24-1,TRBJ1-1,CATSDSSWGATEAFF
TRBV10-1,TRBJ2-7,CASSSGRSYTGELYF
TRBV7-9,TRBJ2-1,CASGQGVYNEQFF
TRBV20-1,TRBJ2-3,CSASKQSGGADTQYF
TRBV13,TRBJ1-1,CASSLRWLNTEAFF
TRBV7-3,TRBJ2-7,CASSAPTSGSNYGQYF
TRBV6-5,TRBJ1-1,CASTGQGWDNTEAFF
TRBV20-1,TRBJ2-7,CSAKSPTGWFGQYF
TRBV5-1,TRBJ2-7,CASSLPGVGSYEQYF
TRBV20-1,TRBJ2-3,CSARPFRDTRTDTQYF
TRBV2,TRBJ2-1,CASGRSQLAGYNEQFF
TRBV7-2,TRBJ1-6,CASGGTENSPLHF
TRBV7-9,TRBJ2-1,CASSPISRNEQFF
TRBV24-1,TRBJ1-5,CATSDVVGQETQHF
TRBV15,TRBJ1-1,CATSSTGDVF
TRBV10-3,TRBJ2-7,CAISERGYEQYF
TRBV6-1,TRBJ2-3,CASSGPTSVNEQYF
TRBV20-1,TRBJ2-5,CSARDSQETQYF
TRBV9,TRBJ2-5,CASSPRGKETQYF
TRBV12-3/TRBV12-4,TRBJ1-2,CASSLAPAGKGYTF
TRBV2,TRBJ1-1,CASSGRLTFF
TRBV19,TRBJ1-5,CASSVGQGSQPQHF
TRBV19,TRBJ1-5,CASSAGMGEAQHF
TRBV20-1,TRBJ1-1,CSAIIDGNTEAFF
TRBV10-1,TRBJ1-1,CASSYGQGGTEAFF
TRBV9,TRBJ2-7,CASSERGSSYEQYF
TRBV6-4,TRBJ1-2,CASRQGPNYGYTF
TRBV12-3/TRBV12-4,TRBJ2-3,CASRKRDRGRQFTDTQYF
TRBV4-1,TRBJ2-3,CASSRDRPNSVGDTQYF
TRBV15,TRBJ2-3,CATSRGTASQYF
TRBV7-6,TRBJ1-6,CASSTGQAWNSPLHF